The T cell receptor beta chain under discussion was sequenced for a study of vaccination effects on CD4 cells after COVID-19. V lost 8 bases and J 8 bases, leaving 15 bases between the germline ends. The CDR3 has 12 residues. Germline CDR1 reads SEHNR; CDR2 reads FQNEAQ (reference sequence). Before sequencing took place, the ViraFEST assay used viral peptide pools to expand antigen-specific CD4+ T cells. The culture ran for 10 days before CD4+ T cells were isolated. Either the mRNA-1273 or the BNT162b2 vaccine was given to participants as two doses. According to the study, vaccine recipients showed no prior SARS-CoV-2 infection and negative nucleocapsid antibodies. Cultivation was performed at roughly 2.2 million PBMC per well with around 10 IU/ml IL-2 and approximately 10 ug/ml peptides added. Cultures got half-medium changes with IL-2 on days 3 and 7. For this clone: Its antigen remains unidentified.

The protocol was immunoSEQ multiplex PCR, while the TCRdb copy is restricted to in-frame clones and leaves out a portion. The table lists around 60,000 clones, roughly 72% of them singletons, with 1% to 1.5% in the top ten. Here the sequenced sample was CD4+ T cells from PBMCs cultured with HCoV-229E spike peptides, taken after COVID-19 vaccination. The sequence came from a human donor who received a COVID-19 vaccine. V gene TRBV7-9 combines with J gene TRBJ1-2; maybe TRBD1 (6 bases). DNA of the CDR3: TGTGCCAGCGGAGGGGGATTGAGCGGCTACACCTTC. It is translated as CASGGGLSGYTF.